Listed below are T cell receptor beta chains from one sample, sequenced in a study of cytomegalovirus exposure and HLA in healthy donors. Here immunoSEQ multiplex PCR was the method, and the copy in TCRdb shows in-frame clones only, minus some. This repertoire shows around 150,000 clones, roughly four fifths found once; its top ten account for over 0.95%. Specimen: PBMCs. Receptors originate from a woman aged 40 to 55 in good health and CMV-seronegative. Both conserved end residues are part of each CDR3. Each record gives: clone size, J gene, V gene, D gene, CDR3 DNA, CDR3 protein. D genes are given only for firm matches. Not all rows give a size; the values are once, few, many and, for expanded clones, a class.

>once|TRBJ1-3|TRBV11-2|-
TGTGCCAGCAGCTTTACAGGCGGCAGAAACACCATATATTTT
CASSFTGGRNTIYF
>once|TRBJ2-1|TRBV5-6|-
TGTGCCAGCAGCTTCCACAGGAATGAGCAGTTCTTC
CASSFHRNEQFF
>-|TRBJ2-1|TRBV11-3|TRBD2
TGTGCCAGCAGCGCAGGGGGACTAGCGTACAATGAGCAGTTCTTC
CASSAGGLAYNEQFF
>-|TRBJ1-1|TRBV7-9|-
TGTTCCAGCAGCCCTGTTACGGGTCCCAAGGCTTTCTTT
CSSSPVTGPKAFF
>few|TRBJ2-7|TRBV6-1|TRBD2
TGTGCCAGCAGACCGGGACTAGCGGGACTATACGAGCAGTACTTC
CASRPGLAGLYEQYF
>-|TRBJ1-1|TRBV7-9|-
TGTGCCAGCAGCTTAGTAACGGCACCCCGAGGGTTCTTT
CASSLVTAPRGFF
>-|TRBJ2-1|TRBV10-3|TRBD2
TGTGCCATCAGTACCGGGACTAGCGGCTTCAATGAGCAGTTCTTC
CAISTGTSGFNEQFF
>-|TRBJ2-3|TRBV5-1|TRBD2
TGCGCCAGCAGCCTATTCTTTAGCGGGAGGGGCACAGATACGCAGTATTTT
CASSLFFSGRGTDTQYF
>-|TRBJ2-2|TRBV11-2|-
TGTGCCAGCAGCTTAGGCGAGAACACCGGGGAGCTGTTTTTT
CASSLGENTGELFF
>-|TRBJ1-4|TRBV28|TRBD1
TGTGCCAGCAGTTCAGGACAGGACGAAAAACTGTTTTTT
CASSSGQDEKLFF
>-|TRBJ1-1|TRBV29-1|TRBD1
TGCAGCGTTGATGAGGGGGCGGTTGAAGCTTTCTTT
CSVDEGAVEAFF
>-|TRBJ2-3|TRBV30|-
TGTGCCGGAATGCCATTCGGGACAGATACGCAGTATTTT
CAGMPFGTDTQYF
>-|TRBJ2-7|TRBV6-5|-
TGTGCCAGCAGTCCAGGGATCTTAGGCGAGCAGTACTTC
CASSPGILGEQYF
>-|TRBJ1-1|TRBV19|-
TGTGCCAGTAGTATTAGAGGGAGGTTCGGAGCTTTCTTT
CASSIRGRFGAFF
>-|TRBJ2-7|TRBV5-4|-
TGTGCCAGCAGCTTGGAACTAGGCGACGAGCAGTACTTC
CASSLELGDEQYF
>-|TRBJ2-7|TRBV2|TRBD1
TGTGCCAGCAGTGACGTGGGACAGGGTTCCTACGAGCAGTACTTC
CASSDVGQGSYEQYF
>-|TRBJ1-2|TRBV25-1|-
TGTGCCAGCAGCCCCCACCCGGGTGGCTACACCTTC
CASSPHPGGYTF
>-|TRBJ2-3|TRBV5-4|TRBD2
TGTGCCAGCAGCTTGGATAGCGGGAGTCTCGTAGATACGCAGTATTTT
CASSLDSGSLVDTQYF
>-|TRBJ2-5|TRBV27|TRBD1
TGTGCCAGCTGGATAAGACAGGGGGACCAAGAGACCCAGTACTTC
CASWIRQGDQETQYF
>-|TRBJ1-1|TRBV6-1|TRBD1
TGTGCCAGCAGTGAAAAGAGGGGGCAAGGGAACACTGAAGCTTTCTTT
CASSEKRGQGNTEAFF
>-|TRBJ1-1|TRBV18|-
TGTGCCAGCTCACCGAGGGCCCCCCTGGGGGGGAACACTGAAGCTTTCTTT
CASSPRAPLGGNTEAFF
>-|TRBJ2-3|TRBV18|-
TGTGCCAGCTCACCACCTATAGATACGCAGTATTTT
CASSPPIDTQYF
>-|TRBJ2-3|TRBV15|TRBD2
TGTGCCACCAGCAGAGAACGAGCGGGAGAGGGCACAGATACGCAGTATTTT
CATSRERAGEGTDTQYF
>-|TRBJ2-3|TRBV18|-
TGTGCCAGCTCTCGGCCGGGTTTTGATACAGATACGCAGTATTTT
CASSRPGFDTDTQYF
>-|TRBJ2-7|TRBV6-5|TRBD2
TGTGCCAGCAGTTTAAGACTAGCGGGAGTAGAGGAGCAGTACTTC
CASSLRLAGVEEQYF
>-|TRBJ1-3|TRBV6-1|-
TGTGCCAGCAGTGAAGAGGCAGGGGCCCACTCTGGAAACACCATATATTTT
CASSEEAGAHSGNTIYF
>-|TRBJ2-5|TRBV5-4|TRBD1
TGTGCCAGCAGCTCTACAGGGGAGTACCAAGAGACCCAGTACTTC
CASSSTGEYQETQYF
>-|TRBJ2-7|TRBV11-2|-
TGTGCCAGCAGCACGACTGGTTCCTACGAGCAGTACTTC
CASSTTGSYEQYF
>once|TRBJ2-3|TRBV2|-
TGTGCCAGCAGTGGGCGGAGGTCCACAGATACGCAGTATTTT
CASSGRRSTDTQYF
>-|TRBJ1-5|TRBV28|-
TGTGCCATCCAACTCACAGGGTTTGGGCAGCCCCAGCATTTT
CAIQLTGFGQPQHF